One sample yielded the 7 T cell receptor beta chains listed below, sequenced in a study of CD8+CD57+ T cells in acquired aplastic anemia. CDR3 and TCR beta VDJ profiling relied on a genomic DNA template. Each CDR3 protein is one row after TCRdb ran MiXCR on the reads. The table shows approximately 380,000 distinct CDR3 sequences, with 65% to 75% occurring only once. Sequences were obtained from sorted CD4+, CD8+, or CD8+CD57+ T cells (not recorded which) from PBMCs. These receptors originate from a human donor in good health, serving as a control.

This clonotype was recorded many times. The J gene is TRBJ2-5, the V gene TRBV11-2; D is unclear. V dropped 2 bases and J dropped 5 bases, with 12 bases sitting between them. The V gene's germline CDR1 is SGHAT and CDR2 FQNNGV. This CDR3 is 14 amino acids long. CDR3 sequence (DNA): TGTGCCAGCAGCTTACCTTCGGGTCGGGAGACCCAGTACTTC. Translation: CASSLPSGRETQYF.

The chain carries TRBV2 and TRBJ2-5, with 8 bases identical to TRBD2. The CDR3 runs to 13 residues. In germline, CDR1 is SNHLY, CDR2 FYNNEI. V was clipped by 10 bases and J by 11 bases; unmatched bases: 15. The CDR3 sequence is CAIRGDGGDKQYF. The CDR3 coding sequence is TGTGCCATCAGAGGTGACGGGGGGGACAAGCAGTACTTC.

The V and J genes are TRBV5-6 and TRBJ1-2; D gene unclear. The CDR3 extends over 13 amino acids. V lost 3 bases and J 2 bases, leaving 8 bases between the germline ends. The germline gives CDR1 SGHDT, CDR2 YYEEEE. As DNA, the CDR3 is TGTGCCAGCAGCTCCCAGGACAACTATGGCTACACCTTC. Protein product: CASSSQDNYGYTF.

This clonotype was picked up many times. V usage is TRBV2 and J usage is TRBJ1-1; D is perhaps TRBD1 (6 bases). V was shortened by 4 bases and J by 2 bases, with 14 bases between the two germline ends. Looked up from germline, CDR1 is SNHLY and CDR2 is FYNNEI. CDR3 length: 15 residues. The CDR3 region is CASSVSGQINTEAFF. CDR3 bases: TGTGCCAGCAGTGTATCAGGACAGATAAACACTGAAGCTTTCTTT.

Comments on this clonotype: One end of the junction does not line up with germline, which may come from a read error. The V call is TRBV7-9, the J call TRBJ2-5, with a weak D call TRBD1 (6 bases). Germline V gene lookup returns CDR1 SEHNR and CDR2 FQNEAQ (reference sequence). The CDR3 contains 14 residues. The CDR3, as DNA: TGTGCCAGCAGCTTACGCCCAGGGGCGGATAATAATTCATTC. This sequence encodes CASSLRPGADNNSF.

The chain couples TRBV19 to TRBJ2-7; D ambiguous. V was shortened by 4 bases and J by 2 bases, with 9 bases between the two germline ends. In germline, CDR1 is LNHDA, CDR2 SQIVND (reference sequence). This CDR3 is built from 13 residues. The CDR3 sequence: CASSSHRTYEQYF. The CDR3 nucleotides are TGTGCCAGTAGTAGTCACAGAACCTACGAGCAGTACTTC.

The V and J genes are TRBV14 and TRBJ1-2, with D possibly being TRBD1 (5 bases). V was shortened by 0 bases and J by 3 bases, with 14 bases between the two germline ends. From germline, CDR1 is SGHDN and CDR2 FVKESK. The CDR3 runs 16 residues. The CDR3 reads CASSQDVGAFDYGYTF. CDR3 nucleotide sequence: TGTGCCAGCAGCCAAGATGTAGGGGCGTTTGACTATGGCTACACCTTC.